The 27 T cell receptor beta chains presented below share a single source sample, sequenced in a study of Graves' ophthalmopathy and Graves' hyperthyroidism. The TCR beta CDR3 regions underwent amplification from RNA transcripts. First-round RT-PCR with HTBI primers preceded a second-round multiplex PCR. TCRdb re-called the multiplex PCR reads through MiXCR, storing one row per CDR3 protein. Seen here are under 250,000 distinct CDR3 sequences, about 32% observed once, and the top ten hold around 10%. Material for sequencing was peripheral blood. Receptors originate from a man aged 50 or older with Graves' ophthalmopathy.

This clonotype was counted ten times or more. This chain joins TRBV9 and TRBJ1-6; D remains unclear. V was clipped by 0 bases and J by 6 bases, with 7 bases between them. The CDR3 consists of 14 residues. Looked up from germline, CDR1 is SGDLS and CDR2 is YYNGEE. The CDR3: CASSVGEGNSPLHF. The DNA for the CDR3 is TGTGCCAGCAGCGTAGGGGAGGGTAATTCACCCCTCCACTTT. Full variable domain (rest looked up from reference TRBV9 and TRBJ1-6): DSGVTQTPKHLITATGQRVTLRCSPRSGDLSVYWYQQSLDQGLQFLIQYYNGEERAKGNILERFSAQQFPDLHSELNLSSLELGDSALYFCASSVGEGNSPLHFGNGTRLTVT.

The table lists this clonotype with many counts. The chain joins TRBV4-1 to TRBJ1-1; TRBD1 is a possible D gene (5 bases). The CDR3 covers 15 residues. Germline lookup yields CDR1 MGHRA and CDR2 YSYEKL. The ends were cut back, 2 bases at V and 5 bases at J, with 15 bases in the middle. Written as DNA, the CDR3 is TGCGCCAGCAGCCAAATGGCCGGGGGTGGGACTGAAGCTTTCTTT. Translating gives CASSQMAGGGTEAFF.

This rearrangement joins TRBV6-2 or TRBV6-3 to TRBJ1-1; D might be TRBD1 (5 bases). The ends were cut back, 8 bases at V and 1 base at J, with 14 bases in the middle. The CDR3 consists of 14 residues. Germline loops: CDR1 MNHEY, CDR2 SVGEGT. The CDR3 DNA sequence: TGTGCCAGCCTAAGGGACTGGGGGAACACTGAAGCTTTCTTT. Translated: CASLRDWGNTEAFF.

With regard to this clonotype: The junction departs from the called germline gene at one end, perhaps through a read error. The chain joins TRBV6-2 or TRBV6-3 to TRBJ1-1, with D uncertain. Germline lookup yields CDR1 MNHEY and CDR2 SVGEGT. The CDR3 has 16 residues. The CDR3 region is CASSYNDEGPNNEAFF. In nucleotides, the CDR3 is TGTGCCAGCAGTTATAATGACGAAGGACCGAACAATGAAGCTTTCTTT.

This clonotype has ten or more counts. The chain has TRBV27 and TRBJ1-5, with D possibly matching TRBD1 (5 bases). This CDR3 has 15 amino acids. Trimming removed 0 bases at V and 4 bases at J, with 10 bases between. Germline values: CDR1 MNHEY, CDR2 SMNVEV (reference sequence). CDR3 loop: CASSLSGTANQPQHF. The CDR3 region has the DNA TGTGCCAGCAGTTTATCTGGGACGGCTAATCAGCCCCAGCATTTT.

This clonotype was seen a single time. The chain employs TRBV6-2 or TRBV6-3 and TRBJ2-7, with TRBD1 identical over 7 bases. Trimming took 6 bases from V and 6 from J; bases not matched to a gene: 5. Germline loops: CDR1 MNHEY, CDR2 SVGEGT. The CDR3 spans 12 residues. This CDR3 is CASSYNRGEQYF. CDR3 bases: TGTGCCAGCAGCTACAACAGGGGCGAGCAGTACTTC.

This clonotype was counted only a few times. The rearrangement joins TRBV6-2 or TRBV6-3 to TRBJ1-3; 7 positions match TRBD1. The trim removed 2 bases at V and 4 bases at J, leaving 8 bases unmatched. Germline V lookup: CDR1 MNHEY, CDR2 SVGEGT. There are 16 residues in the CDR3. CDR3 protein: CASSYASTGAGNTIYF. As DNA, the CDR3 is TGTGCCAGCAGTTACGCGTCAACAGGGGCAGGAAACACCATATATTTT.

There are many counts of this clonotype. The V call is TRBV5-1, the J call TRBJ2-5; 9 nucleotides match TRBD1. The germline V gene has CDR1 SGHRS and CDR2 YFSETQ. This CDR3 is built from 17 residues. V shed 4 bases, J shed 4 bases, and the junction held 14 bases outside the gene matches. The CDR3 sequence is CASSAGQGRIQGETQYF. CDR3 in DNA: TGCGCCAGCAGCGCCGGACAGGGGAGGATTCAGGGAGAGACCCAGTACTTC.

V gene TRBV20-1 combines with J gene TRBJ2-5, with D uncertain. This CDR3 region has 14 residues. V lost 6 bases, J lost 3 bases, and 17 bases lay in between. The germline gives CDR1 DFQATT, CDR2 SNEGSKA (reference sequence). CDR3 nucleotides: TGCAGTGCAACAGACGGACCTACGGAAGAGACCCAGTACTTC. Its protein product is CSATDGPTEETQYF.

This clonotype was seen many times. The V and J genes are TRBV27 and TRBJ2-7; 10 bases fit TRBD2. J was trimmed by 2 bases and V by 5 bases; bases with no gene match: 6. CDR1 and CDR2 from the germline V gene are MNHEY and SMNVEV (reference sequence). CDR3 length: 15 amino acids. The CDR3 is CASSPGLAETYEQYF. The CDR3 coding sequence is TGTGCCAGCAGTCCCGGACTAGCGGAGACCTACGAGCAGTACTTC.

This clonotype has ten or more counts. CDR3 in DNA: TGTGCCTGGAGTGAGGAAAATCAGCCCCAGCATTTT. Protein: CAWSEENQPQHF. J is TRBJ1-5 and V is TRBV30; D unresolved. CDR1 GTSNPN and CDR2 SVGIG come from the germline V gene (reference sequence). The CDR3 consists of 12 residues. V was clipped by 1 base and J by 4 bases, with 5 bases between them.

This clonotype has ten or more counts. The genes are TRBV28 and TRBJ2-7; 9 bases are a match to TRBD1. After removal of 5 bases from V and 5 bases from J, the junction contained 10 bases not matched to a gene. This CDR3 is built from 15 residues. Germline V gene lookup returns CDR1 MDHEN and CDR2 SYDVKM. The DNA for the CDR3 is TGTGCCAGCAGTCCCATGACAGGGGGTGTGGACGAGCAGTACTTC. It specifies CASSPMTGGVDEQYF.

This clonotype showed up just a few times. The CDR3 here is CASSSDFQRGEQYF. Here the CDR3 DNA reads TGTGCCAGCAGTTCAGACTTCCAGAGGGGAGAGCAGTACTTC. The chain combines TRBV6-5 with TRBJ2-7; D tentatively fits TRBD1 or TRBD2 (5 bases each). This CDR3 is 14 amino acids long. Germline assignment: CDR1 MNHEY and CDR2 SVGAGI. The V end lost 4 bases, the J end lost 7 bases, and 17 bases lay between the germline ends.

Ten or more counts support this clonotype. This chain connects TRBV7-9 to TRBJ2-5, with D maybe TRBD1 (6 bases). Germline V gene lookup returns CDR1 SEHNR and CDR2 FQNEAQ (reference sequence). Trimming stripped 1 base from V and 5 bases from J, with 20 bases between. The CDR3 is 17 amino acids. In nucleotides, the CDR3 is TGTGCCAGCAGCTTAGAGGGGCGTGACAGGCTCAGGGAGACCCAGTACTTC. This sequence encodes CASSLEGRDRLRETQYF.

This clonotype was counted a single time. This chain links TRBV12-3 or TRBV12-4 with TRBJ1-5, with TRBD1 identical over 7 bases. V shed 5 bases and J 4 bases; nucleotides not matched to a gene: 11. CDR3 length equals 16 residues. In nucleotides, the CDR3 is TGTGCCAGCAGTCCCGGGACAGACTTACTTAATCAGCCCCAGCATTTT. Translated, it gives CASSPGTDLLNQPQHF.

This clonotype was counted many times. This chain uses TRBV10-1 with TRBJ1-2; TRBD1 aligns across 7 bases. The CDR3 spans 14 residues. Germline V gene data show CDR1 as WNHNN and CDR2 as SYGVQD (reference sequence). V shed 3 bases, J shed 2 bases, and the junction held 3 bases outside the gene matches. CDR3 residues: CASSDRRGNYGYTF. CDR3 bases: TGCGCCAGCAGTGACCGCAGGGGGAACTATGGCTACACCTTC.

There are many counts of this clonotype. V and J are TRBV6-1 and TRBJ1-5, with 8 positions matching TRBD1. This CDR3 spans 16 amino acids. The ends lost 0 bases at V and 5 bases at J; junction bases unmatched: 6. CDR1 MNHNS and CDR2 SASEGT come from the germline V gene. CDR3 in amino acids: CASSEAAGGSYQPQHF. For the CDR3, the DNA is TGTGCCAGCAGTGAAGCGGCAGGGGGCTCTTATCAGCCCCAGCATTTT.

This clonotype occurred many times. The chain joins TRBV6-5 to TRBJ1-2; D perhaps matches TRBD1 (5 bases). V lost 6 bases, J lost 7 bases, and 15 bases lay in between. This CDR3 has 13 amino acids. Germline CDR1 reads MNHEY; CDR2 reads SVGAGI. CDR3 coding DNA: TGTGCCAGCAGCCCTGGTGGGGGAGGTGGCTACACCTTC. Amino acid sequence: CASSPGGGGGYTF.

This clonotype appeared once. This CDR3 reads CASSSGTGIFSGEQYF. DNA of the CDR3: TGTGCCAGCAGTTCTGGGACAGGAATCTTTTCGGGGGAGCAGTACTTC. The chain links TRBV27 to TRBJ2-7, with 8 bases aligning to TRBD1. CDR3 length: 16 amino acids. The ends lost 4 bases at V and 7 bases at J; junction bases unmatched: 15. CDR1 and CDR2 from the germline V gene are MNHEY and SMNVEV (reference sequence).

This clonotype was recorded many times. The rearrangement uses TRBV2 and TRBJ2-5; D call uncertain. The CDR3 spans 15 residues. Trimming took off 0 bases at V and 2 bases at J, with 10 bases between the two ends. Per the germline V gene, CDR1 is SNHLY and CDR2 is FYNNEI. DNA for the CDR3: TGTGCCAGCAGTGAAGCGCATACTCGGCAAGAGACCCAGTACTTC. Protein: CASSEAHTRQETQYF.

This clonotype has at least ten counts. This rearrangement joins TRBV7-8 to TRBJ2-5; 14 positions agree with TRBD2. The CDR3 contains 16 residues. The V segment lost 5 bases and the J segment 0 bases; nucleotides outside the gene matches: 2. Germline lookup yields CDR1 SGHVS and CDR2 FQNEAQ. The CDR3 DNA reads as TGTGCCAGCAGCCCGGGACTAGCGGGGGACCAAGAGACCCAGTACTTC. Its translation: CASSPGLAGDQETQYF.

This clonotype was counted many times. The CDR3 DNA reads TGTGCCAGCAGTTACGGGAGTGCGTCCTACGAGCAGTACTTC. Protein product: CASSYGSASYEQYF. The V call is TRBV6-5, the J call TRBJ2-7, with D possibly being TRBD2 (5 bases). V was shortened by 2 bases and J by 1 base, with 9 bases between the two germline ends. CDR1 is MNHEY and CDR2 is SVGAGI in the germline V gene. CDR3 length equals 14 residues.

The CDR3 here is CASRVSADTQYF. The CDR3 nucleotides are TGTGCCAGCAGAGTCAGTGCAGATACGCAGTATTTT. This sequence joins TRBV12-3 or TRBV12-4 and TRBJ2-3; D is unresolved. The CDR3 has 12 residues. V gave up 6 bases and J gave up 4 bases, with 8 bases separating them.

At least ten counts were recorded for this clonotype. The J gene is TRBJ2-4, the V gene TRBV6-2 or TRBV6-3, with D maybe TRBD2 (6 bases). In germline, CDR1 is MNHEY, CDR2 SVGEGT. Trimming shortened V by 2 bases and J by 10 bases, and 9 bases separated the two germline ends. This CDR3 is 12 amino acids long. CDR3 sequence reads: CASSYLGRIQYF. The CDR3 coding sequence is TGTGCCAGCAGTTACCTAGGGAGGATTCAGTACTTC.

This clonotype was recorded many times. It is unclear where the CDR3 begins or ends on the DNA, so no DNA is shown, and the CDR3 is as TCRdb lists it. The chain links TRBV12-3 or TRBV12-4 to TRBJ1-3. Both ends counted, the CDR3 spans 14 residues. CDR3 amino acids: CASSQVAGGSTTYF.

The J gene is TRBJ2-7, the V gene TRBV20-1; 7 nucleotides align to TRBD2. Germline loops: CDR1 DFQATT, CDR2 SNEGSKA (reference sequence). This CDR3 region has 14 residues. Germline trimming cut 2 bases from V and 4 bases from J; bases unmatched to any gene: 8. CDR3 region: CSARRDGGRYEQYF. Here the CDR3 DNA reads TGCAGTGCTAGAAGGGACGGGGGGAGGTACGAGCAGTACTTC.

At least ten counts were recorded for this clonotype. The V gene is TRBV7-8, the J gene TRBJ1-5; weak D call: TRBD1 (6 bases). This CDR3 is 14 amino acids long. Germline V CDR1 and CDR2: SGHVS, FQNEAQ. The V end was cut by 5 bases, the J end by 3 bases, with 11 bases between. The CDR3 region is CASSQDRHNQPQHF. The CDR3, as DNA: TGTGCCAGCAGCCAAGACAGGCACAATCAGCCCCAGCATTTT.